This T cell receptor beta chain comes out of a study of patients and donors after allogeneic stem cell transplantation. TCRdb recomputed calls from the RT-PCR reads with MiXCR, one row per CDR3 protein. Among 150,000 to 200,000 distinct CDR3 sequences, 30% were seen once, and the ten largest hold about 3%. The sequencing input was blood, either unsorted or a sorted T cell fraction (not recorded which). This clonotype originated in a human donor who was either an allogeneic HSCT recipient or a stem cell or donor lymphocyte infusion donor (not recorded which). It is not recorded whose cells these are; they may come from a transplant donor.

The CDR3 nucleotides are TGTGCCAGCAGCTTAGGTGGAGCGGGGATGGGGAATGAGCAGTTCTTC. It is translated as CASSLGGAGMGNEQFF. This rearrangement joins TRBV7-3 to TRBJ2-1; 7 bases align to TRBD2. Per germline, CDR1 SGHTA and CDR2 FQGTGA. The V and J ends lost 2 bases and 7 bases, in that order; junction bases with no gene match: 11. The CDR3 is 16 amino acids.